The 32 T cell receptor beta chains in this list originate from one sample, sequenced in a study of prognosis after radiotherapy for stage I lung cancer (dated by TCRdb to the early 2020s). Sequencing was performed on an Illumina HiSeq 3000. Two rounds of multiplex PCR were used to amplify the TCR beta CDR3 region from genomic DNA. The first PCR round used primers specific to each TRBV and TRBJ gene, with sequences filed in Chinese patent CN105087789A. TCRdb trimmed the raw reads at Q25, called clones with MiXCR and kept productive beta chains. Merged by CDR3 protein, the rows form single entries marked with the most common genes and DNA. A total of about 16,000 distinct CDR3 sequences appear in this sample, approximately 45% of them only once. The ten biggest clones cover about two fifths of the sample. Sequenced material: PBMCs, taken before or after stereotactic body radiation therapy (not recorded which). The receptors were sampled from a donor over 45 with non-small cell lung cancer.

In the case of this clonotype: This could be a read error, since a much larger clone is one nucleotide away. The V gene is TRBV5-1, the J gene TRBJ2-5, with 8 bases aligning to TRBD2. CDR1 and CDR2 (germline): SGHRS, YFSETQ. CDR3 length: 16 amino acids. The CDR3 reads CASSLAILAGGDTRYF. The CDR3 nucleotides are TGCGCCAGCAGCTTGGCCATTTTGGCGGGGGGAGATACCCGGTACTTC.

By share, this clonotype ranks as medium-sized. The chain uses TRBV6-1 and TRBJ2-7; 7 nucleotides align to TRBD1. The CDR3 has 15 amino acids. CDR1 is MNHNS and CDR2 is SASEGT in the germline V gene. V lost 5 bases and J lost 3; bases outside the gene matches: 10. The chain's CDR3 is CASSRQGRVGYEQYF. Here the CDR3 DNA reads TGTGCCAGCAGTCGACAGGGAAGGGTAGGCTACGAGCAGTACTTC.

As concerns this clonotype: The CDR3 ends on some other residue instead of the conserved phenylalanine or tryptophan, so this is likely a read error. The V call is TRBV4-1, the J call TRBJ2-1; D gene uncertain. V dropped 2 bases and J dropped 3 bases, with 5 bases sitting between them. This CDR3 has 13 residues. The V gene's germline CDR1 is MGHRA and CDR2 YSYEKL. CDR3 nucleotides: TGCGCCAGCAGCCAAAATTACTACAATGAGCAGTTCCTC. Translated: CASSQNYYNEQFL.

Comment on this clonotype: One end of the junction fails to match germline, which may point to a read error. V usage is TRBV12-3 or TRBV12-4 and J usage is TRBJ1-2, with D uncertain. The CDR3 extends over 12 amino acids. The CDR3 loop is CASRGRSCGYTF. The CDR3 bases are TGTGCCAGCCGTGGACGGTCCTGTGGCTACACATTC.

J is TRBJ1-6 and V is TRBV6-1; 11 bases line up with TRBD1. The germline V gene has CDR1 MNHNS and CDR2 SASEGT. The CDR3 runs to 15 residues. Germline trimming cut 3 bases from V and 6 bases from J; bases unmatched to any gene: 1. For the CDR3, the DNA is TGTGCCAGCAGTGATGGGACAGGGGGTAATTCACCCCTCCACTTT. It is translated as CASSDGTGGNSPLHF.

This clonotype has at least ten counts. The genes are TRBV5-1 and TRBJ2-1; D not certain. Per the germline V gene, CDR1 is SGHRS and CDR2 is YFSETQ. Trimming took off 0 bases at V and 1 base at J, with 8 bases between the two ends. This CDR3 spans 15 amino acids. The CDR3 DNA is TGCGCCAGCAGCTTGGTGGCCGGGTCCTACAATGAGCAGTTCTTC. Amino acid sequence: CASSLVAGSYNEQFF.

This clonotype was seen many times. Here the CDR3 reads CASSRSLAKPSTDTQYF. DNA of the CDR3: TGTGCCAGCAGCCGGTCCCTAGCGAAGCCTAGCACAGATACGCAGTATTTT. V gene TRBV14 combines with J gene TRBJ2-3; D possibly corresponds to TRBD2 (6 bases). The CDR3 is 17 amino acids. Trimming left V 4 bases short and J 0 bases short, with 17 bases between. Germline-derived CDR1 and CDR2 are SGHDN and FVKESK.

The V call is TRBV6-1, the J call TRBJ1-5, with a weak D call TRBD1 (5 bases). This CDR3 has 15 residues. Germline V gene sequence: CDR1 MNHNS, CDR2 SASEGT. Trimming stripped 5 bases from V and 0 bases from J, with 11 bases between. DNA for the CDR3: TGTGCCAGCAGTCCTCGACAGACTAGCAATCAGCCCCAGCATTTT. Translated, it gives CASSPRQTSNQPQHF.

Details on this clonotype: Relative to the germline gene, one junction end is altered; a read error may explain this. The chain has TRBV5-1 and TRBJ2-2; D unresolved. The CDR3 loop spans 14 amino acids. Germline CDR1 and CDR2: SGHRS and YFSETQ. The CDR3 spells CVSSPWVGTGELFF. DNA for the CDR3: TGCGTCAGCAGCCCGTGGGTAGGCACCGGGGAGCTGTTTTTT.

By share, this clonotype ranks as medium-sized (0.01 to 0.1%). The chain couples TRBV24-1 to TRBJ2-1; D not resolved. Germline V lookup: CDR1 KGHDR, CDR2 SFDVKD. The CDR3 is 13 residues long. The V and J ends lost 6 bases and 7 bases respectively, with 12 bases between them. DNA of the CDR3: TGTGCCACCAGTCCTCGGTTTCGGAATGAGCAGTTCTTC. This gives the protein CATSPRFRNEQFF.

J is TRBJ1-2 and V is TRBV28, with no clear D. The V end lost 2 bases, the J end lost 4 bases, and 5 bases lay between the germline ends. CDR1 and CDR2 from the germline V gene are MDHEN and SYDVKM. The CDR3 loop spans 12 amino acids. The CDR3 DNA reads as TGTGCCAGCAGTTTAAGGCCCTATGGCTACACCTTC. Translating gives CASSLRPYGYTF.

The chain uses TRBV11-2 and TRBJ2-7; D unclear. CDR1 is SGHAT, CDR2 FQNNGV, per germline. CDR3 length: 14 residues. V was pared by 2 bases and J by 5 bases, with 13 bases between. The CDR3 nucleotides are TGTGCCAGCAGCTTAACCGCAGCAACCCACGAGCAGTACTTC. Translation gives CASSLTAATHEQYF.

This sequence joins TRBV27 and TRBJ2-1; 11 bases agree with TRBD2. Looked up from germline, CDR1 is MNHEY and CDR2 is SMNVEV (reference sequence). With V trimmed by 5 bases and J by 7 bases, 7 bases remained unmatched. This CDR3 is built from 15 residues. The CDR3 protein is CASSPALAGVNEQFF. The CDR3 DNA is TGTGCCAGCAGTCCCGCACTAGCGGGGGTTAATGAGCAGTTCTTC.

This clonotype was seen just once. The chain uses TRBV6-2 or TRBV6-3 and TRBJ1-2; 8 bases align to TRBD1. V lost 7 bases, J lost 1 base, and 11 bases stayed unmatched. The CDR3 extends over 16 amino acids. Germline V gene data show CDR1 as MNHEY and CDR2 as SVGEGT. CDR3 sequence: CASTFHRGSHNYGYTF. CDR3 in DNA: TGTGCCAGCACCTTCCACAGGGGGAGCCATAACTATGGCTACACCTTC.

The chain carries TRBV6-5 and TRBJ1-1, with D possibly matching TRBD1 (5 bases). Trimming removed 4 bases from V and 8 bases from J, with 20 bases in between. The germline gives CDR1 MNHEY, CDR2 SVGAGI. The CDR3 is 15 amino acids. Written as DNA, the CDR3 is TGTGCCAGCAGTTCGAAGGACATGCCGCATAACGAAGCTTTCTTT. Its protein product is CASSSKDMPHNEAFF.

This clonotype qualifies as medium-sized. The chain employs TRBV6-1 and TRBJ1-1; TRBD1 might be the D (5 bases). CDR3 length equals 15 residues. The germline V gene encodes CDR1 MNHNS and CDR2 SASEGT. Deletions cut 6 bases from V and 2 bases from J, with 16 bases between. CDR3 nucleotides: TGTGCCAGCAGAGCTCGACAGCATTCCAACACTGAAGCTTTCTTT. Translated, it gives CASRARQHSNTEAFF.

This clonotype is medium-sized. DNA of the CDR3: TGTGCCAGCAAAGGACAGGTGAATTCACCCCTCCACTTT. It specifies CASKGQVNSPLHF. J is TRBJ1-6 and V is TRBV12-3 or TRBV12-4; TRBD1 aligns across 7 bases. The V and J ends lost 7 bases and 7 bases, in that order; junction bases with no gene match: 4. The CDR3 is 13 amino acids.

Concerning this clonotype itself: A far larger clone is only one base removed, so a read error is likely. The chain couples TRBV7-9 to TRBJ2-1; tentative D call: TRBD1 (6 bases). Trimming left V 4 bases short and J 3 bases short, with 16 bases between. This CDR3 has 16 residues. CDR1 and CDR2 (germline): SEHNR, FQNEAQ (reference sequence). CDR3 nucleotide sequence: TGTGCCAGCAGCTCCCCGGACAGAAACCTCTACAATGAGCAGTTCTTC. Translating it yields CASSSPDRNLYNEQFF.

The chain recombines TRBV29-1 with TRBJ2-5; possibly TRBD2 for D (6 bases). Germline V lookup: CDR1 SQVTM, CDR2 ANQGSEA. Trimming removed 6 bases at V and 5 bases at J, with 22 bases between. The CDR3 spans 15 residues. For the CDR3, the DNA is TGCAGCGTCGAACCAAGCCTGGGGAGGTCGGAGACCCAGTACTTC. Its translation: CSVEPSLGRSETQYF. The full variable domain, its missing parts supplied by reference TRBV29-1 and TRBJ2-5, is SAVISQKPSRDICQRGTSLTIQCQVDSQVTMMFWYRQQPGQSLTLIATANQGSEATYESGFVIDKFPISRPNLTFSTLTVSNMSPEDSSIYLCSVEPSLGRSETQYFGPGTRLLVL.

This clonotype is medium-sized by share. The V and J genes are TRBV6-2 or TRBV6-3 and TRBJ1-2; perhaps TRBD1 as D (5 bases). Trimming pared 6 bases from V and 13 bases from J, leaving 18 bases between. This CDR3 comprises 12 residues. Germline V gene lookup returns CDR1 MNHEY and CDR2 SVGEGT. The CDR3 spells CASRTRTDTGTF. CDR3 DNA: TGTGCCAGCAGAACACGGACGGACACCGGCACCTTC.

This clonotype is labeled as medium-sized. The chain combines TRBV12-3 or TRBV12-4 with TRBJ2-7; D is perhaps TRBD1 (5 bases). Trimming cost V 2 bases and J 1 base, with 12 bases left between them. The CDR3 covers 15 residues. The DNA of the CDR3 is TGTGCCAGCAGTTTATTCCAGGGTTCATCCTACGAGCAGTACTTC. The encoded protein is CASSLFQGSSYEQYF.

Turning to this clonotype: The junction differs from germline at one of its ends, possibly a read error. The chain is built from TRBV6-2 or TRBV6-3 and TRBJ2-1; 9 bases align to TRBD2. CDR3 size: 15 residues. The germline gives CDR1 MNHEY, CDR2 SVGEGT. CDR3 nucleotide sequence: TGTACCAGCAGAAAAGCGGGGGGTCCATTTTATGAGCAGTTCTTC. It is translated as CTSRKAGGPFYEQFF.

This chain connects TRBV12-3 or TRBV12-4 to TRBJ2-1; TRBD2 agrees at 8 bases. The junction had 10 bases not matched to a gene; V was cut back by 5 bases and J by 7 bases. The CDR3 is 15 amino acids. CDR3 sequence (DNA): TGTGCCAGCAGTAGGTTACTAGCGGTAGATAATGAGCAGTTCTTC. Translated: CASSRLLAVDNEQFF.

There are many counts of this clonotype. The chain joins TRBV7-2 to TRBJ1-6, with D possibly matching TRBD1 (5 bases). This CDR3 contains 14 residues. Germline assignment: CDR1 SGHTA and CDR2 FQGNSA. V gave up 5 bases and J gave up 6 bases, with 11 bases separating them. The CDR3 DNA is TGTGCCAGCAGCGACAGAGGTTTTAATTCACCCCTCCACTTT. Protein: CASSDRGFNSPLHF.

The sample holds many counts of this clonotype. The rearrangement uses TRBV30 and TRBJ2-1, with D hard to call. Trimming shortened V by 0 bases and J by 6 bases, and 15 bases separated the two germline ends. Germline V CDR1 and CDR2: GTSNPN, SVGIG (reference sequence). The CDR3 loop spans 15 amino acids. CDR3 nucleotide sequence: TGTGCCTGGAGTGTTTGGAGCAATAGTGTCAATGAGCAGTTCTTC. This translates into CAWSVWSNSVNEQFF.

On this clonotype: The junction shows a germline mismatch at one end, possibly a read error. This rearrangement joins TRBV6-1 to TRBJ2-5, with TRBD2 matching 13 bases. CDR3 length equals 16 residues. The germline CDR1 and CDR2 sequences are MNHNS and SASEGT. DNA for the CDR3: TGTGCCAGCAGCTGGACTAGCGGGAGAGGGGGAGAGACCAAGTACTTC. It translates to CASSWTSGRGGETKYF.

This clonotype was recorded many times. The J gene is TRBJ2-7, the V gene TRBV7-8; TRBD1 might be the D (5 bases). Per the germline V gene, CDR1 is SGHVS and CDR2 is FQNEAQ. The CDR3 consists of 15 residues. V was cut by 5 bases and J by 0 bases, with 14 bases left in between. For the CDR3, the DNA is TGTGCCAGCAGCACACATCAGGGTCCCTCCTACGAGCAGTACTTC. This translates into CASSTHQGPSYEQYF. Using reference TRBV7-8 and TRBJ2-7 for the parts outside the CDR3, the full variable domain is GAGVSQSPRYKVAKRGQDVALRCDPISGHVSLFWYQQALGQGPEFLTYFQNEAQLDKSGLPSDRFFAERPEGSVSTLKIQRTQQEDSAVYLCASSTHQGPSYEQYFGPGTRLTVT.

The rearrangement uses TRBV20-1 and TRBJ1-2; no firm D call. Germline CDR1 DFQATT, CDR2 SNEGSKA (reference sequence). CDR3 length equals 12 residues. V lost 2 bases to trimming and J lost 8 bases, with 12 bases between them. The chain's CDR3 is CSARKVASGYTF. DNA for the CDR3: TGCAGTGCTAGAAAGGTTGCCTCGGGCTACACCTTC.

This clonotype was seen at least ten times. The rearrangement joins TRBV20-1 to TRBJ2-2, with 10 bases that match TRBD2. V lost 5 bases, J lost 7 bases, and 16 bases stayed unmatched. CDR1 and CDR2 from the germline V gene are DFQATT and SNEGSKA (reference sequence). This CDR3 has 17 residues. The CDR3 region has the DNA TGCAGTGCTCCGGGGACTAAAGCGGGGGGGCGAGGCGGGGAGCTGTTTTTT. It is translated as CSAPGTKAGGRGGELFF.

The table lists this clonotype with many counts. This sequence joins TRBV9 and TRBJ2-2; 7 positions match TRBD1. The J segment lost 4 bases and the V segment lost 3 bases, leaving 6 bases of the junction unmatched. CDR3 size: 15 residues. The germline V gene encodes CDR1 SGDLS and CDR2 YYNGEE. The CDR3 nucleotides are TGTGCCAGCAGCGCTTTGGACAGGCTCACCGGGGAGCTGTTTTTT. It encodes CASSALDRLTGELFF.

The table lists this clonotype with a few counts. This may be a read error, as it is one base from a much larger clone. The chain uses TRBV7-8 and TRBJ2-1; no clear D. This CDR3 has 12 residues. With 5 bases removed from V and 7 bases from J, the gap between germline ends came to 9 bases. The germline V gene encodes CDR1 SGHVS and CDR2 FQNEAQ. The CDR3, as DNA: TGTGCCAGCAGCCCGCACGTGAATGAGCAGTTCTTC. It specifies CASSPHVNEQFF.

The count of this clonotype is one. This CDR3 is CAIAKGTGSNTGELFF. The CDR3 nucleotides read TGTGCCATCGCCAAGGGGACAGGGTCGAACACCGGGGAGCTGTTTTTT. The chain couples TRBV19 to TRBJ2-2, with 9 bases identical to TRBD1. After removal of 10 bases from V and 0 bases from J, the junction contained 9 bases not matched to a gene. The germline CDR1 and CDR2 sequences are LNHDA and SQIVND (reference sequence). The CDR3 contains 16 residues.